The entry below describes one T cell receptor beta chain. Its antigen is currently unknown. These data belong to a study of T cell responses to AZD1222 COVID-19 vaccine. Profiling relied on immunoSEQ multiplex PCR, and the TCRdb table lists in-frame clones only, not all of them. The sample contains tens of thousands of clones, roughly 85% of which appear only once. Germline V lookup: CDR1 SEHNR, CDR2 FQNEAQ (reference sequence). The CDR3 length is 14 residues. V was pared by 2 bases and J by 3 bases, with 8 bases between. Study-wide results and limits: Only a handful of individuals given AZD1222 were seropositive at baseline. The repertoires were collected only after the peak T cell response. Donors were chiefly white British, with a greater number of females, and clonal diversity was perhaps underestimated.

The starting material was peripheral blood, obtained on day 0 of AZD1222 vaccination. This receptor was obtained from an adult in good health. V gene TRBV7-9 combines with J gene TRBJ1-5; D not resolved. Written as DNA, the CDR3 is TGTGCCAGCAGCTTAAAAGGGTTCAATCAGCCCCAGCATTTT. Protein sequence: CASSLKGFNQPQHF.